The TCR beta chain under discussion was sequenced for a study of blood T cell repertoires in COVID-19. The wider study: The United States, Italy and Spain supplied acute and convalescent COVID-19 samples. PBMCs, B-cell-depleted T cells, or T cells were the source of the cDNA or gDNA that made up the material.

Source study methods: Amplified reference gene primers provided the basis for estimating nucleated cell counts. TCRdb's table, derived via immunoSEQ multiplex PCR, lists solely in-frame clones and lacks some. V and J calls and clone size are copied from that table; D and trimming were computed from the DNA. The sample gives about 260,000 clones, 87% of which show up once; under 2.5% is in the top ten. This CDR3 has 15 residues. CDR1 SGHNT and CDR2 YYREEE come from the germline V gene (reference sequence). V lost 4 bases and J lost 4; bases outside the gene matches: 7. The V call is TRBV5-4, the J call TRBJ2-7; 11 bases agree with TRBD2. This receptor was obtained from a woman aged 45 to 65 with acute or convalescent COVID-19. Sequenced sample: peripheral blood. CDR3 residues: CASSIRTSGPYEQYF. The DNA for the CDR3 is TGTGCCAGCAGCATACGGACTAGCGGGCCTTACGAGCAGTACTTC.